This T cell receptor (beta chain) derives from a study of T cell responses to AZD1222 COVID-19 vaccine. Between the trimmed V and J ends, which lost 5 bases and 1 base, there was a span of 11 bases. The CDR3 totals 14 residues. The germline V gene encodes CDR1 SGHVS and CDR2 FQNEAQ. Whole-study findings and limits: After the peak T cell response, and only then, were repertoires sampled.

Regarding this clone: Its antigen is still unknown.

The method was immunoSEQ multiplex PCR; TCRdb's version includes in-frame clones alone and lacks a portion of them. Among 150,000 to 200,000 clones, approximately 90% were seen once, and the ten largest hold less than 1.5%. Specimen: peripheral blood, collected 28 days after the second AZD1222 dose. V is TRBV7-8 and J is TRBJ1-1, with no clear D. This receptor was taken from an adult who received the AZD1222 COVID-19 vaccine. As DNA, the CDR3 is TGTGCCAGCAGCCTCCGGACTGCGAACACTGAAGCTTTCTTT. Protein product: CASSLRTANTEAFF.